This TCR beta chain was sequenced for a study of blood T cell repertoires in COVID-19. About the study: Sites across the United States, Italy and Spain contributed samples from acute and convalescent COVID-19.

Sequencing used immunoSEQ multiplex PCR; TCRdb keeps in-frame clones, though not all of them. The table has tens of thousands of clones, around 81% seen once. V was cut by 4 bases and J by 8 bases, with 20 bases left in between. The CDR3 extends over 15 amino acids. Germline V lookup: CDR1 MNHEY, CDR2 SMNVEV (reference sequence). Sequenced sample: peripheral blood. This clonotype was sampled from a human donor in a cohort sampled during active COVID-19. This rearrangement joins TRBV27 to TRBJ1-2; unclear D gene. DNA of the CDR3: TGTGCCAGCAGTTCTCTCCTCGACGGGGTGGAGGGCTACACCTTC. Translation gives CASSSLLDGVEGYTF.